The 10 T cell receptor beta chains presented below share a single source sample, sequenced in a study of blood T cell repertoires in COVID-19. Sequenced by immunoSEQ multiplex PCR; TCRdb stores in-frame clones only, minus some. Of 300,000 or so clones in the sample, about 84% were seen once. The sample comprised peripheral blood. The receptors were sampled from a woman between 45 and 65 years old with acute or convalescent COVID-19.

The V gene is TRBV11-3, the J gene TRBJ2-3; D is unresolved. CDR1 is SGHNT and CDR2 is YENEEA in the germline V gene. The V gene lost 3 bases and the J gene lost 1 base, with 8 bases spanning the gap. There are 14 residues in the CDR3. CDR3 coding DNA: TGTGCCAGCAGCTTTTTCTACGGCACAGATACGCAGTATTTT. This gives the protein CASSFFYGTDTQYF.

CDR3: CASRRLAGAQETQYF. CDR3 DNA sequence: TGTGCCAGCAGGCGACTAGCGGGGGCCCAAGAGACCCAGTACTTC. The V and J genes are TRBV2 and TRBJ2-5; TRBD2 agrees at 12 bases. The CDR3 loop spans 15 amino acids. V shed 6 bases, J shed 1 base, and the junction held 3 bases outside the gene matches. Germline V gene lookup returns CDR1 SNHLY and CDR2 FYNNEI.

This chain connects TRBV7-3 to TRBJ2-1, with TRBD2 matching over 12 bases. Germline V lookup: CDR1 SGHTA, CDR2 FQGTGA. The CDR3 length is 13 residues. Trimming removed 5 bases from V and 9 bases from J; junction bases left unmatched: 2. CDR3 loop: CASSQLAGGEQFF. DNA for the CDR3: TGTGCCAGCAGCCAACTAGCGGGAGGTGAGCAGTTCTTC.

V gene TRBV27 combines with J gene TRBJ2-7; 7 nucleotides match TRBD1. With 4 bases clipped from V and 3 bases from J, the junction kept 9 bases outside the gene matches. Germline V lookup: CDR1 MNHEY, CDR2 SMNVEV (reference sequence). The CDR3 is 15 residues long. The CDR3 loop is CASSSQGQKFYEQYF. In nucleotides, the CDR3 is TGTGCCAGCAGTTCCCAGGGACAGAAATTCTACGAGCAGTACTTC.

The chain has TRBV5-1 and TRBJ2-3; TRBD1 agrees at 9 bases. This CDR3 is built from 16 residues. V lost 4 bases to trimming and J lost 4 bases; unmatched junction nucleotides: 10. Germline V gives CDR1 SGHRS, CDR2 YFSETQ. The CDR3: CASSPMGQGLPDTQYF. The CDR3 bases are TGCGCCAGCAGCCCGATGGGACAGGGTTTGCCAGATACGCAGTATTTT.

The rearrangement uses TRBV5-1 and TRBJ2-7; 8 bases agree with TRBD1. The J segment lost 3 bases and the V segment lost 2 bases, leaving 7 bases of the junction unmatched. Germline V lookup: CDR1 SGHRS, CDR2 YFSETQ. This CDR3 has 15 residues. In DNA, the CDR3 is TGCGCCAGCAGCTTAGACAGGGGAGTCAGCTACGAGCAGTACTTC. Translated, it gives CASSLDRGVSYEQYF.

The genes are TRBV18 and TRBJ2-2, with TRBD2 as a possible D gene (6 bases). The length of the CDR3 is 13 residues. Germline V CDR1 and CDR2: KGHSH, LQKENI. The ends were cut back, 2 bases at V and 7 bases at J, with 8 bases in the middle. The CDR3 spells CASSPSRDGELFF. The CDR3 nucleotides read TGTGCCAGCTCACCATCGCGGGACGGGGAGCTGTTTTTT.

The chain couples TRBV29-1 to TRBJ2-7; 10 bases agree with TRBD1. CDR3 size: 13 residues. Germline V lookup: CDR1 SQVTM, CDR2 ANQGSEA. The J segment lost 3 bases and the V segment lost 7 bases, leaving 6 bases of the junction unmatched. The CDR3, as DNA: TGCAGCGCCGGAGGGACAGGGGACTACGAGCAGTACTTC. It specifies CSAGGTGDYEQYF.

This clone turned up a few times. V and J are TRBV7-6 and TRBJ2-1; TRBD2 matches 11 bases. The germline gives CDR1 SGHVS, CDR2 FNYEAQ. CDR3 length equals 19 residues. V dropped 2 bases and J dropped 13; count of bases not matched to a gene: 22. The CDR3 spells CASSLRQELTSGEVWRQFF. CDR3 in DNA: TGTGCCAGCAGCTTACGACAGGAATTGACTAGCGGGGAGGTCTGGCGTCAGTTCTTC.

The V and J genes are TRBV4-2 and TRBJ2-1; the match to TRBD2 covers 9 bases. The CDR3 loop spans 16 amino acids. Germline CDR1 reads LGHNA; CDR2 reads YNFKEQ. V dropped 0 bases and J dropped 3; count of bases not matched to a gene: 3. CDR3 sequence (DNA): TGTGCCAGCAGCCAAGAAACTAGCGGGTACTACAATGAGCAGTTCTTC. Translated: CASSQETSGYYNEQFF.